Following are 27 T cell receptor beta chains from one sample sequenced in a study of technical replicates of blood from several donors. This table comes from immunoSEQ multiplex PCR, and its TCRdb copy is limited to in-frame clones, with some not included. The sample contains over 75,000 clones, approximately 96% of which appear only once. Sequenced material: T cells isolated from PBMCs. The receptor set was obtained from a human donor in good health.

The chain uses TRBV4-2 and TRBJ1-5; the D is unclear. The CDR3 totals 16 residues. Between the trimmed V and J ends, which lost 1 base and 5 bases, there was a span of 15 bases. Looked up from germline, CDR1 is LGHNA and CDR2 is YNFKEQ. DNA for the CDR3: TGTGCCAGCAGCCAAGTATCGGCGGCGGGAGATCAGCCCCAGCATTTT. Translating gives CASSQVSAAGDQPQHF.

V and J are TRBV6-1 and TRBJ2-7, with TRBD2 matching over 8 bases. The ends lost 6 bases at V and 2 bases at J; junction bases unmatched: 9. The CDR3 contains 15 residues. Germline lookup yields CDR1 MNHNS and CDR2 SASEGT. The chain's CDR3 is CASSLLREGTYEQYF. For the CDR3, the DNA is TGTGCCAGCAGCCTCCTACGGGAGGGCACCTACGAGCAGTACTTC.

This chain uses TRBV10-1 with TRBJ2-1, with D perhaps matching TRBD1 (5 bases). Germline CDR1 reads WNHNN; CDR2 reads SYGVQD (reference sequence). The CDR3 is 15 amino acids. V lost 6 bases and J 4 bases, leaving 16 bases between the germline ends. CDR3 DNA: TGCGCCAGCAGCGCCGTAGTCAGGGCTTACAATGAGCAGTTCTTC. Protein: CASSAVVRAYNEQFF.

The V and J genes are TRBV5-6 and TRBJ1-1; possible D gene TRBD1, 5 bases. This CDR3 has 15 residues. CDR1 and CDR2 from the germline V gene are SGHDT and YYEEEE. The V end lost 4 bases, the J end lost 1 base, and 14 bases lay between the germline ends. Here the CDR3 reads CASSPLTGPNTEAFF. DNA of the CDR3: TGTGCCAGCAGCCCTCTAACAGGACCGAACACTGAAGCTTTCTTT.

This chain joins TRBV15 and TRBJ2-7; 11 bases fit TRBD2. Germline CDR1 LNHNV, CDR2 YYDKDF (reference sequence). Trimming removed 0 bases from V and 5 bases from J; junction bases left unmatched: 6. This CDR3 spans 16 amino acids. The CDR3 DNA follows: TGTGCCACCAGCAGAGACCATAGCGGGAGGGCCCACGAGCAGTACTTC. Protein: CATSRDHSGRAHEQYF.

The chain combines TRBV28 with TRBJ2-3; 10 bases line up with TRBD2. V gave up 6 bases and J gave up 6 bases; unmatched junction bases: 12. Looked up from germline, CDR1 is MDHEN and CDR2 is SYDVKM. There are 16 residues in the CDR3. In nucleotides, the CDR3 is TGTGCCAGCAGAGGTCCTAGCGGGGGAGCCACTGATACGCAGTATTTT. This translates into CASRGPSGGATDTQYF.

The chain recombines TRBV10-3 with TRBJ2-3; D ambiguous. Germline V gene sequence: CDR1 ENHRY, CDR2 SYGVKD. CDR3 length: 13 amino acids. V lost 4 bases and J 0 bases, leaving 5 bases between the germline ends. The CDR3 DNA reads TGTGCCATCAGTGCGAGTAGCACAGATACGCAGTATTTT. It codes for CAISASSTDTQYF.

The rearrangement uses TRBV7-9 and TRBJ1-1; D might be TRBD1 (5 bases). The CDR3 is 13 amino acids. Germline V lookup: CDR1 SEHNR, CDR2 FQNEAQ (reference sequence). The V end was cut by 5 bases, the J end by 8 bases, with 15 bases between. CDR3 DNA sequence: TGTGCCAGCAGCCCCTATACGGCAGGGGAAGCTTTCTTT. Protein sequence: CASSPYTAGEAFF.

This chain connects TRBV27 to TRBJ2-7, with TRBD2 matching over 8 bases. The V gene's germline CDR1 is MNHEY and CDR2 SMNVEV (reference sequence). V lost 6 bases, J lost 1 base, and 5 bases stayed unmatched. CDR3 length: 14 amino acids. This chain's CDR3 is CASSPPGGSYEQYF. The CDR3 coding sequence is TGTGCCAGCAGCCCTCCGGGGGGGTCCTACGAGCAGTACTTC.

The chain recombines TRBV29-1 with TRBJ1-1; TRBD1 matches 10 bases. Germline-derived CDR1 and CDR2 are SQVTM and ANQGSEA. The CDR3 has 12 residues. The J segment lost 3 bases and the V segment lost 7 bases, leaving 2 bases of the junction unmatched. CDR3 loop: CSGQGAYTEAFF. DNA for the CDR3: TGCAGCGGACAGGGGGCTTACACTGAAGCTTTCTTT.

V gene TRBV11-2 combines with J gene TRBJ2-5; D is possibly TRBD1 (6 bases). This CDR3 spans 18 amino acids. Germline V gene data show CDR1 as SGHAT and CDR2 as FQNNGV. V was shortened by 2 bases and J by 5 bases, with 24 bases between the two germline ends. This CDR3 is CASSLIRGGRGGWETQYF. CDR3 coding DNA: TGTGCCAGCAGCTTAATCCGTGGAGGCAGGGGCGGTTGGGAGACCCAGTACTTC.

The rearrangement uses TRBV4-1 and TRBJ2-1; D gene unclear. Germline V gene data show CDR1 as MGHRA and CDR2 as YSYEKL. This CDR3 contains 16 residues. V lost 2 bases and J 2 bases, leaving 13 bases between the germline ends. The CDR3 protein is CASSQPSVPTYNEQFF. DNA for the CDR3: TGCGCCAGCAGCCAACCCAGTGTCCCCACCTACAATGAGCAGTTCTTC.

The V and J genes are TRBV15 and TRBJ2-5; TRBD2 agrees at 10 bases. The CDR3 totals 19 residues. Germline CDR1 reads LNHNV; CDR2 reads YYDKDF (reference sequence). The V and J ends lost 1 base and 3 bases, in that order; junction bases with no gene match: 14. The CDR3 nucleotides read TGTGCCACCAGCAGAGGTCGGGCTAGCGGGAGTATGCGGGAAGAGACCCAGTACTTC. It encodes CATSRGRASGSMREETQYF.

The V call is TRBV30, the J call TRBJ2-7; TRBD1 matches at 9 bases. This CDR3 has 14 residues. Germline CDR1 is GTSNPN and CDR2 is SVGIG (reference sequence). Trimming at V came to 1 base and at J to 2 bases, leaving 3 bases not matched to a gene. In DNA form, the CDR3 reads TGTGCCTGGAGTGCCGGGACAGGGACCTACGAGCAGTACTTC. It encodes CAWSAGTGTYEQYF.

J is TRBJ2-7 and V is TRBV28, with D possibly being TRBD1 (5 bases). The CDR3 sequence is 14 residues long. From germline, CDR1 is MDHEN and CDR2 SYDVKM. The V end lost 2 bases, the J end lost 3 bases, and 11 bases lay between the germline ends. As DNA, the CDR3 is TGTGCCAGCAGTTTAAAGGGGCTCATCTACGAGCAGTACTTC. Translation: CASSLKGLIYEQYF.

V is TRBV11-2 and J is TRBJ2-5; 8 positions match TRBD2. This CDR3 is 15 amino acids long. Germline CDR1 is SGHAT and CDR2 is FQNNGV. Germline trimming cut 6 bases from V and 4 bases from J; bases unmatched to any gene: 10. The DNA for the CDR3 is TGTGCCAGCAGACCGATACCGGGACTAGGAGAGACCCAGTACTTC. Its translation: CASRPIPGLGETQYF.

The chain couples TRBV5-4 to TRBJ1-5; D call uncertain. The CDR3 sequence is 14 residues long. From germline, CDR1 is SGHNT and CDR2 YYREEE (reference sequence). Trimming shortened V by 1 base and J by 0 bases, and 5 bases separated the two germline ends. The CDR3 region is CASSLPGSNQPQHF. The DNA of the CDR3 is TGTGCCAGCAGCTTGCCAGGTAGCAATCAGCCCCAGCATTTT.

The chain recombines TRBV14 with TRBJ2-6; D ambiguous. Germline loops: CDR1 SGHDN, CDR2 FVKESK. CDR3 length equals 16 residues. V was trimmed by 1 base and J by 2 bases, leaving 9 bases between them. The CDR3 region has the DNA TGTGCCAGCAGCCAAGTTCGAGTTACTGGGGCCAACGTCCTGACTTTC. Encoded protein: CASSQVRVTGANVLTF.

V gene TRBV19 combines with J gene TRBJ2-4; no definite D call. CDR1 and CDR2 (germline): LNHDA, SQIVND (reference sequence). The CDR3 runs 13 residues. Deletions cut 1 base from V and 5 bases from J, with 6 bases between. The CDR3 is CASSIAPQNIQYF. In DNA form, the CDR3 reads TGTGCCAGTAGTATAGCCCCTCAAAACATTCAGTACTTC.

The sample holds one count of this clone. V is TRBV2 and J is TRBJ2-1, with TRBD1 matching over 8 bases. The CDR3 loop spans 15 amino acids. V lost 6 bases, J lost 7 bases, and 11 bases stayed unmatched. Germline CDR1 is SNHLY and CDR2 is FYNNEI. Here the CDR3 reads CASSRSGTGKNEQFF. CDR3 DNA: TGTGCCAGCAGCCGATCCGGGACAGGAAAAAATGAGCAGTTCTTC.

V and J are TRBV28 and TRBJ2-7; TRBD2 matches 10 bases. Germline CDR1 and CDR2: MDHEN and SYDVKM. V trimming: 4 bases; J trimming: 4 bases; junction bases outside the gene matches: 10. CDR3 length: 16 amino acids. CDR3 nucleotides: TGTGCCAGCAGTTCGCCCGGACTAGCGGCCCCTTACGAGCAGTACTTC. Translated, it gives CASSSPGLAAPYEQYF. The full variable domain, in which reference TRBV28 and TRBJ2-7 provide the parts outside the CDR3, is DVKVTQSSRYLVKRTGEKVFLECVQDMDHENMFWYRQDPGLGLRLIYFSYDVKMKEKGDIPEGYSVSREKKERFSLILESASTNQTSMYLCASSSPGLAAPYEQYFGPGTRLTVT.

The J gene is TRBJ2-7, the V gene TRBV4-2; 13 bases line up with TRBD2. The germline CDR1 and CDR2 sequences are LGHNA and YNFKEQ. CDR3 length equals 16 residues. Losses at the gene ends were 5 bases for V and 5 bases for J; bases not matched to a gene: 9. In nucleotides, the CDR3 is TGTGCCAGCAGCTACAGGACTAGCGGGAGTATCCACGAGCAGTACTTC. Translated, it gives CASSYRTSGSIHEQYF.

The V gene is TRBV6-5, the J gene TRBJ1-1, with D possibly TRBD1 on 6 matching bases. The germline V gene encodes CDR1 MNHEY and CDR2 SVGAGI. V shed 6 bases and J shed 3 bases, with 8 bases lying between them. The CDR3 consists of 12 residues. CDR3 amino acids: CASRDSHTEAFF. DNA of the CDR3: TGTGCCAGCAGGGACAGCCACACTGAAGCTTTCTTT.

The chain joins TRBV6-5 to TRBJ1-6; no firm D call. CDR1 is MNHEY and CDR2 is SVGAGI in the germline V gene. The CDR3 loop spans 15 amino acids. Trimming cost V 6 bases and J 0 bases, with 9 bases left between them. CDR3 nucleotide sequence: TGTGCCAGCAGGCCACCTAGCTCCTATAATTCACCCCTCCACTTT. Protein sequence: CASRPPSSYNSPLHF.

The chain combines TRBV5-6 with TRBJ1-1; 8 nucleotides match TRBD1. Trimming removed 4 bases from V and 8 bases from J; junction bases left unmatched: 7. Germline V gene data show CDR1 as SGHDT and CDR2 as YYEEEE. This CDR3 has 13 residues. Here the CDR3 reads CASSPGTGPEAFF. Here the CDR3 DNA reads TGTGCCAGCAGCCCCGGGACAGGCCCCGAAGCTTTCTTT.

The chain combines TRBV7-9 with TRBJ1-1; D not certain. The CDR3 is 13 residues long. Trimming shortened V by 3 bases and J by 6 bases, and 11 bases separated the two germline ends. Germline V gene lookup returns CDR1 SEHNR and CDR2 FQNEAQ (reference sequence). The CDR3 DNA reads TGTGCCAGCAGCTTGGAGTCAGAGGCTGAAGCTTTCTTT. Translating it yields CASSLESEAEAFF.

The chain uses TRBV7-9 and TRBJ2-5, with D hard to call. The CDR3 covers 14 residues. Trimming stripped 2 bases from V and 1 base from J, with 8 bases between. The V gene's germline CDR1 is SEHNR and CDR2 FQNEAQ (reference sequence). The CDR3 here is CASSLPASQETQYF. The CDR3 nucleotides are TGTGCCAGCAGCTTACCAGCTAGCCAAGAGACCCAGTACTTC.